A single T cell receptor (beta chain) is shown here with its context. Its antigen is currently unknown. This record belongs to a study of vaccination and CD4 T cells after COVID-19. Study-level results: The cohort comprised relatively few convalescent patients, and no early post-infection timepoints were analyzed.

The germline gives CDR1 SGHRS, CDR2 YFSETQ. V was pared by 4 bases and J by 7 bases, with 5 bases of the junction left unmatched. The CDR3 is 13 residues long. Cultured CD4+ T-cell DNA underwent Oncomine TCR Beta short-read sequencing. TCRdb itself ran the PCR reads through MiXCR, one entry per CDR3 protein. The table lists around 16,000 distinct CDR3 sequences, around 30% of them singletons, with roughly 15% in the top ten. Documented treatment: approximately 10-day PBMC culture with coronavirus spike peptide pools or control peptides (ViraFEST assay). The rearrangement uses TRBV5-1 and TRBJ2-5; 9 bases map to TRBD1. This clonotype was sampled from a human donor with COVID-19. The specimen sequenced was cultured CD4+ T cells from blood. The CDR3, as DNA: TGCGCCAGCAGCCATGGACAGGGGACGACCCAGTACTTC. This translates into CASSHGQGTTQYF.